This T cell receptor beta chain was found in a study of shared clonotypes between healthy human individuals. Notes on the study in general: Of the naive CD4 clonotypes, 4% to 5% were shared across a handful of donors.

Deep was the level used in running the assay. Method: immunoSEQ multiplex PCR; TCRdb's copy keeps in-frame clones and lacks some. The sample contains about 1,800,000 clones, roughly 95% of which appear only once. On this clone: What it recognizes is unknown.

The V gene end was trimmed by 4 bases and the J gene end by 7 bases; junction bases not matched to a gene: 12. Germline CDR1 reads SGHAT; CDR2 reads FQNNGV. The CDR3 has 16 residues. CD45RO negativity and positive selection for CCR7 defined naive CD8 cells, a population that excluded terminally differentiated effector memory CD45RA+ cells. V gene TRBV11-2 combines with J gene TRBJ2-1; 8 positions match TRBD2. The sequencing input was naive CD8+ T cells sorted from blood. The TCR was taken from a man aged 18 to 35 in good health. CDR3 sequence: CASSSRFDGGANEQFF. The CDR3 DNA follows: TGTGCCAGCAGCTCGCGGTTCGACGGGGGGGCAAATGAGCAGTTCTTC.